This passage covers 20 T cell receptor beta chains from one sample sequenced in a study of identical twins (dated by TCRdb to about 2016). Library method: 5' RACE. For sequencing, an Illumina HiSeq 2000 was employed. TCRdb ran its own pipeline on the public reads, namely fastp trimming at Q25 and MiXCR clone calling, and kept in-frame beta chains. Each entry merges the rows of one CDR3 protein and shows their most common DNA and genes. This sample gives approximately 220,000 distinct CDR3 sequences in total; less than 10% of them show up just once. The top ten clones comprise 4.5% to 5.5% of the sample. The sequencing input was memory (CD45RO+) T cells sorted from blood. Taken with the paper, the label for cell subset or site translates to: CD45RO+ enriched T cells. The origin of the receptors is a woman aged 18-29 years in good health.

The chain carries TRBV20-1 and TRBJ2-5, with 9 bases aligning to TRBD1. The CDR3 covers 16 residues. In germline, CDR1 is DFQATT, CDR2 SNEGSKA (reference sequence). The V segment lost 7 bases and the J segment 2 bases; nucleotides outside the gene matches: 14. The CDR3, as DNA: TGCAGTGGCAGCGGGACAGGGTATGGCAGACAAGAGACCCAGTACTTC. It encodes CSGSGTGYGRQETQYF.

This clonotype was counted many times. CDR3 loop: CASSSGPGTEAFF. Written as DNA, the CDR3 is TGTGCCAGCAGCTCCGGGCCCGGGACTGAAGCTTTCTTT. The chain couples TRBV6-1 to TRBJ1-1, with D unresolved. V was cut by 6 bases and J by 5 bases, with 13 bases left in between. This CDR3 has 13 amino acids. Germline V lookup: CDR1 MNHNS, CDR2 SASEGT.

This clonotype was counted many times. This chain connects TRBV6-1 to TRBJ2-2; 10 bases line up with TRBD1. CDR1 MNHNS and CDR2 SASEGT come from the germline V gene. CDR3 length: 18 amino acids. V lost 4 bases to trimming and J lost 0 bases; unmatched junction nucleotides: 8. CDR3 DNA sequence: TGTGCCAGCAGTGGATCGACAGGGGGCATGGCGAACACCGGGGAGCTGTTTTTT. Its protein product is CASSGSTGGMANTGELFF.

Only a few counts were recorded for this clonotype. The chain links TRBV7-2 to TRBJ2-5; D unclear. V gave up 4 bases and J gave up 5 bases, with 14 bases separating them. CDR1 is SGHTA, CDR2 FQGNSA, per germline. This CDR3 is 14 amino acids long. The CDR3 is CASSSRVRKETQYF. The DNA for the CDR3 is TGTGCCAGCAGCTCTAGGGTCCGGAAGGAGACCCAGTACTTC. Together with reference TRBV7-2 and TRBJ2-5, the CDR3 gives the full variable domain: GAGVSQSPSNKVTEKGKDVELRCDPISGHTALYWYRQSLGQGLEFLIYFQGNSAPDKSGLPSDRFSAERTGGSVSTLTIQRTQQEDSAVYLCASSSRVRKETQYFGPGTRLLVL.

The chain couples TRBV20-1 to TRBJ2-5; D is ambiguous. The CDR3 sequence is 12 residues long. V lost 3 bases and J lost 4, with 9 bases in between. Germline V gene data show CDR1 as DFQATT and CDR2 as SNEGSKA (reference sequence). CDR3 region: CSASDRGETQYF. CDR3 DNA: TGCAGTGCTAGTGACCGAGGAGAGACCCAGTACTTC.

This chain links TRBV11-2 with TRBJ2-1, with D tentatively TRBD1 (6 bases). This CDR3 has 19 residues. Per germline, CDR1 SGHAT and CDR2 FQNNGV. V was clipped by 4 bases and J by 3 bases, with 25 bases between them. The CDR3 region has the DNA TGTGCCAGCAGCTCCCCTGGGTATATGGGGACAAACTTCTACAATGAGCAGTTCTTC. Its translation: CASSSPGYMGTNFYNEQFF.

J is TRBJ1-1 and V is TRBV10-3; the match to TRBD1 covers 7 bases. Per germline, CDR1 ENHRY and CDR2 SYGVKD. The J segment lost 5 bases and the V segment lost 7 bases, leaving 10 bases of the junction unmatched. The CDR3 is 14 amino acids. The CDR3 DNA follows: TGTGCCATCACCGAAGACAGGGCAAGAACTGAAGCTTTCTTT. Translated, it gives CAITEDRARTEAFF.

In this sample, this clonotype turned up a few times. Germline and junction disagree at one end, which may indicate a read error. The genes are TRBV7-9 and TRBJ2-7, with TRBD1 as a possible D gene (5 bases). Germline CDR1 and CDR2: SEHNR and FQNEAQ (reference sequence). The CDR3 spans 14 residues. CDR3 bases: TGTGCCAGCAACCGGTTCGAGACAGACCCTGCGTTGGGCTTC. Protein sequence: CASNRFETDPALGF.

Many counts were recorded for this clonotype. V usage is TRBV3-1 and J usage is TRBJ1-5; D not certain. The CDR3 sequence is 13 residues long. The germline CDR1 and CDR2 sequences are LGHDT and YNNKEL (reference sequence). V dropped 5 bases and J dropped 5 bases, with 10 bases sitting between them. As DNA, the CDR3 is TGTGCCAGCAGCGTTACTCGGGATCAGCCCCAGCATTTT. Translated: CASSVTRDQPQHF. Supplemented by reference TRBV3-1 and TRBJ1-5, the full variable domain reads DTAVSQTPKYLVTQMGNDKSIKCEQNLGHDTMYWYKQDSKKFLKIMFSYNNKELIINETVPNRFSPKSPDKAHLNLHINSLELGDSAVYFCASSVTRDQPQHFGDGTRLSIL.

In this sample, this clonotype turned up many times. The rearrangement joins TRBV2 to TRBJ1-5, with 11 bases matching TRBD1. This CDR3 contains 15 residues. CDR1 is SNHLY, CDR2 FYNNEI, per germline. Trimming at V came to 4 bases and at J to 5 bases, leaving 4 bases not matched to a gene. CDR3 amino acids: CASSAGTGGYQPQHF. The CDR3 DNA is TGTGCCAGCAGTGCTGGGACAGGGGGGTATCAGCCCCAGCATTTT.

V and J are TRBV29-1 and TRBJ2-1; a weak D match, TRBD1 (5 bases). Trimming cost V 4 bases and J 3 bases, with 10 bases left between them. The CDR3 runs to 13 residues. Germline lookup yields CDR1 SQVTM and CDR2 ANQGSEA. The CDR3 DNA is TGCAGCGTTGCCTCCAGGGTCTACAATGAGCAGTTCTTC. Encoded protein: CSVASRVYNEQFF.

For the CDR3, the DNA is TGCAGTGCCAGGGGTACTGAAGCTTTCTTT. Translated, it gives CSARGTEAFF. This chain connects TRBV20-1 to TRBJ1-1; D is perhaps TRBD1 (6 bases). Trimming pared 6 bases from V and 5 bases from J, leaving 7 bases between. Germline CDR1 DFQATT, CDR2 SNEGSKA (reference sequence). This CDR3 has 10 residues.

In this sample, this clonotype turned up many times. The CDR3 sequence is CAISEGQIGGAFF. DNA of the CDR3: TGTGCCATCAGTGAGGGCCAGATTGGGGGAGCTTTCTTT. The chain couples TRBV10-3 to TRBJ1-1; possibly TRBD1 for D (5 bases). The V gene's germline CDR1 is ENHRY and CDR2 SYGVKD. V shed 2 bases and J shed 10 bases, with 14 bases lying between them. The CDR3 extends over 13 amino acids.

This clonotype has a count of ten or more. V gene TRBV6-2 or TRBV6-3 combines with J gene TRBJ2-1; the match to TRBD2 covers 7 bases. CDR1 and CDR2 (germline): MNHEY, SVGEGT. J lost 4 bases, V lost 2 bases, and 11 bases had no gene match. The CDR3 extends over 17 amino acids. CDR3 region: CASSYRRGSGNYNEQFF. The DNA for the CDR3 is TGTGCCAGCAGTTACCGCCGGGGGAGCGGGAATTACAATGAGCAGTTCTTC.

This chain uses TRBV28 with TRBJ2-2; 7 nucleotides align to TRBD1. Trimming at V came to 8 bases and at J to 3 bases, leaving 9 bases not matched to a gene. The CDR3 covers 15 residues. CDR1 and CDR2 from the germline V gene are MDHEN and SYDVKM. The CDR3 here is CASCKGQIHTGELFF. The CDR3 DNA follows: TGTGCCAGCTGTAAGGGACAGATCCACACCGGGGAGCTGTTTTTT. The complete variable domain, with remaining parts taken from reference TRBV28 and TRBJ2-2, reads DVKVTQSSRYLVKRTGEKVFLECVQDMDHENMFWYRQDPGLGLRLIYFSYDVKMKEKGDIPEGYSVSREKKERFSLILESASTNQTSMYLCASCKGQIHTGELFFGEGSRLTVL.

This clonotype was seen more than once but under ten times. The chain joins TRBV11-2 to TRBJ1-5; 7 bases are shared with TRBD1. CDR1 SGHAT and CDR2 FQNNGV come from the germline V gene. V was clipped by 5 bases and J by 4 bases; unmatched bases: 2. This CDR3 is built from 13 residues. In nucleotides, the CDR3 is TGTGCCAGCAGCGCGGACAGGAATCAGCCCCAGCATTTT. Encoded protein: CASSADRNQPQHF.

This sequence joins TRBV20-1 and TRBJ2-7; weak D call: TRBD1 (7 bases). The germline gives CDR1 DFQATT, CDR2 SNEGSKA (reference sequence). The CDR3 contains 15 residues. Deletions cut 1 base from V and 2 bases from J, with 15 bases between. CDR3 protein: CSARAPGGHTYEQYF. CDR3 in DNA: TGCAGTGCTAGAGCCCCAGGGGGGCACACCTACGAGCAGTACTTC.

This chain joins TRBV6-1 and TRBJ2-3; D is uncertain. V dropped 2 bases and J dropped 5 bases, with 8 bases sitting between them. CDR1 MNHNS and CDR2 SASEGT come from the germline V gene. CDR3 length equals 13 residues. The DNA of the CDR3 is TGTGCCAGCAGTGAAATTGGGTTAGATACGCAGTATTTT. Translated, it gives CASSEIGLDTQYF.

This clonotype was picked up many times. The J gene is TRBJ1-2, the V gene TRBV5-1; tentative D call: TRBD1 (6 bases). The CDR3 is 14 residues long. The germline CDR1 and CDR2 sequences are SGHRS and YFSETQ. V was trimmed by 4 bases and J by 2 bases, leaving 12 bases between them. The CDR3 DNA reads TGCGCCAGCAGCCCTGACAGGCTGAACTATGGCTACACCTTC. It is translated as CASSPDRLNYGYTF.

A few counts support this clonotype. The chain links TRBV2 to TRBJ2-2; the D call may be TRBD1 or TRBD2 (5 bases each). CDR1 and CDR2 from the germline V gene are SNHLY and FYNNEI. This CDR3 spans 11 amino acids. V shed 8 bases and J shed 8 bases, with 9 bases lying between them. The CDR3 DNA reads TGTGCCAGCGTGAGGGGAGGGGAGCTGTTTTTT. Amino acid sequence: CASVRGGELFF.